Presented here are 28 T cell receptor beta chains from one specimen sequenced in a study of shared clonotypes between healthy human individuals. Assay used: immunoSEQ multiplex PCR; TCRdb lists only in-frame clones, some missing. The profile shows more than 2,000,000 clones, 90% to 95% of them singletons. The sequenced sample consisted of naive CD4+ T cells sorted from blood. This sample's subset: CD45RA+ positively selected. Every receptor here comes from a man between 18 and 35 years old in good health.

This chain joins TRBV29-1 and TRBJ2-5; TRBD1 matches at 10 bases. The germline gives CDR1 SQVTM, CDR2 ANQGSEA. This CDR3 has 14 amino acids. Trimming removed 3 bases from V and 5 bases from J; junction bases left unmatched: 6. CDR3 DNA: TGCAGCGTTGAGATGTGGGACAGGGGTGAGACCCAGTACTTC. Translating gives CSVEMWDRGETQYF.

This chain connects TRBV7-9 to TRBJ1-1, with D possibly being TRBD1 (6 bases). There are 16 residues in the CDR3. Looked up from germline, CDR1 is SEHNR and CDR2 is FQNEAQ (reference sequence). Trimming took off 8 bases at V and 1 base at J, with 20 bases between the two ends. The CDR3 region has the DNA TGTGCCAGCTATGACAGGAGACAGGTCAAGAACACTGAAGCTTTCTTT. Translated, it gives CASYDRRQVKNTEAFF.

V usage is TRBV5-4 and J usage is TRBJ2-5, with D perhaps being TRBD1 or TRBD2 (5 bases each). The ends were cut back, 6 bases at V and 2 bases at J, with 14 bases in the middle. CDR3 length equals 14 residues. Germline lookup yields CDR1 SGHNT and CDR2 YYREEE (reference sequence). CDR3 in amino acids: CASTLRDVQETQYF. CDR3 sequence (DNA): TGTGCCAGCACTTTAAGGGACGTACAAGAGACCCAGTACTTC.

The chain combines TRBV10-3 with TRBJ2-3; D is undetermined. The V and J ends lost 4 bases and 2 bases respectively, with 13 bases between them. CDR3 length equals 15 residues. Germline V gene lookup returns CDR1 ENHRY and CDR2 SYGVKD. CDR3 loop: CAISVSNTPTDTQYF. In DNA, the CDR3 is TGTGCCATCAGTGTCTCAAATACCCCCACAGATACGCAGTATTTT.

CDR3 sequence reads: CASSLSSGSQDTQYF. As DNA, the CDR3 is TGCGCCAGCAGCTTATCTAGCGGGAGTCAAGATACGCAGTATTTT. The chain carries TRBV5-1 and TRBJ2-3, with 10 bases fitting TRBD2. With V trimmed by 2 bases and J by 5 bases, 5 bases remained unmatched. This CDR3 has 15 amino acids. CDR1 SGHRS and CDR2 YFSETQ come from the germline V gene.

This chain joins TRBV15 and TRBJ2-3; 11 positions match TRBD2. J lost 6 bases, V lost 1 base, and 6 bases had no gene match. CDR1 is LNHNV, CDR2 YYDKDF, per germline (reference sequence). The CDR3 is 16 residues long. CDR3 in amino acids: CATSRVRTSGWDTQYF. CDR3 DNA sequence: TGTGCCACCAGCAGAGTACGGACTAGCGGGTGGGATACGCAGTATTTT.

A word on this clone: Other DNA sequences from this sample encode an identical CDR3 as well. The chain combines TRBV18 with TRBJ1-5; TRBD1 might be the D (6 bases). CDR3 length: 15 residues. Germline V gives CDR1 KGHSH, CDR2 LQKENI. The V and J ends lost 3 bases and 2 bases respectively, with 11 bases between them. The CDR3 DNA follows: TGTGCCAGCTCACCGACTGGGGGCGGCAATCAGCCCCAGCATTTT. Protein sequence: CASSPTGGGNQPQHF.

V gene TRBV6-5 combines with J gene TRBJ2-5, with 7 nucleotides matching TRBD2. J was trimmed by 4 bases and V by 8 bases; bases with no gene match: 7. CDR3 length: 13 amino acids. Germline CDR1 is MNHEY and CDR2 is SVGAGI. The CDR3 reads CASRVAGVETQYF. The CDR3 coding sequence is TGTGCCAGCCGGGTCGCGGGAGTAGAGACCCAGTACTTC.

The chain combines TRBV28 with TRBJ1-2, with D possibly matching TRBD1 (6 bases). CDR1 is MDHEN and CDR2 is SYDVKM in the germline V gene. Between the trimmed V and J ends, which lost 6 bases and 8 bases, there was a span of 19 bases. The CDR3 spans 14 residues. CDR3 residues: CASSQSDRFDGYTF. The CDR3 region has the DNA TGTGCCAGCAGCCAATCCGACAGGTTTGACGGCTACACCTTC.

The chain joins TRBV11-2 to TRBJ2-1, with 8 positions matching TRBD2. CDR1 is SGHAT, CDR2 FQNNGV, per germline. This CDR3 region has 16 residues. V was pared by 5 bases and J by 5 bases, with 11 bases of the junction left unmatched. The CDR3 here is CASSPLLGAGDNEQFF. The DNA of the CDR3 is TGTGCCAGCAGCCCCCTTCTCGGAGCGGGAGACAATGAGCAGTTCTTC.

The chain employs TRBV19 and TRBJ1-5; 7 bases agree with TRBD1. This CDR3 is built from 13 residues. From germline, CDR1 is LNHDA and CDR2 SQIVND (reference sequence). The V gene end was trimmed by 8 bases and the J gene end by 4 bases; junction bases not matched to a gene: 5. The CDR3 sequence: CASAEQGNQPQHF. The CDR3 nucleotides are TGTGCCAGTGCTGAACAGGGGAATCAGCCCCAGCATTTT.

The rearrangement links TRBV5-1 to TRBJ2-2, with 12 bases aligning to TRBD1. With 4 bases clipped from V and 5 bases from J, the junction kept 9 bases outside the gene matches. The CDR3 extends over 17 amino acids. Germline values: CDR1 SGHRS, CDR2 YFSETQ. The CDR3 region is CASSHSGQGAGTGELFF. For the CDR3, the DNA is TGCGCCAGCAGCCATTCGGGACAGGGGGCCGGTACCGGGGAGCTGTTTTTT.

This clone was observed a handful of times. This sample includes further DNA sequences coding for the same CDR3. The rearrangement uses TRBV18 and TRBJ1-4; D is unresolved. The CDR3 contains 11 residues. Germline V lookup: CDR1 KGHSH, CDR2 LQKENI. V lost 3 bases to trimming and J lost 6 bases, with 2 bases between them. In DNA, the CDR3 is TGTGCCAGCTCACCGGATGAAAAACTGTTTTTT. Encoded protein: CASSPDEKLFF.

This chain links TRBV19 with TRBJ2-7; TRBD2 matches at 10 bases. This CDR3 spans 16 amino acids. The junction had 10 bases not matched to a gene; V was cut back by 5 bases and J by 3 bases. CDR1 is LNHDA, CDR2 SQIVND, per germline (reference sequence). CDR3 sequence (DNA): TGTGCCAGTAGTTGGCCGGGACTAGCGTCACGCTACGAGCAGTACTTC. As protein: CASSWPGLASRYEQYF.

This chain links TRBV28 with TRBJ2-7, with D perhaps assigned TRBD1 or TRBD2 (5 bases each). CDR3 length: 14 amino acids. CDR1 is MDHEN and CDR2 is SYDVKM in the germline V gene. The V end lost 5 bases, the J end lost 2 bases, and 13 bases lay between the germline ends. The CDR3 DNA reads as TGTGCCAGCAGTACAACGGGGCCCACCTACGAGCAGTACTTC. Translation gives CASSTTGPTYEQYF. Full variable domain (outside the CDR3, taken from reference TRBV28 and TRBJ2-7): DVKVTQSSRYLVKRTGEKVFLECVQDMDHENMFWYRQDPGLGLRLIYFSYDVKMKEKGDIPEGYSVSREKKERFSLILESASTNQTSMYLCASSTTGPTYEQYFGPGTRLTVT.

J is TRBJ1-1 and V is TRBV6-5, with D possibly being TRBD1 (6 bases). V gave up 6 bases and J gave up 1 base, with 12 bases separating them. The CDR3 has 14 residues. The germline V gene has CDR1 MNHEY and CDR2 SVGAGI. The CDR3 here is CASRIDRRNTEAFF. Written as DNA, the CDR3 is TGTGCCAGCAGGATCGACAGGAGGAACACTGAAGCTTTCTTT.

The chain carries TRBV6-1 and TRBJ2-5; TRBD2 agrees at 8 bases. V lost 6 bases to trimming and J lost 2 bases; unmatched junction nucleotides: 5. CDR3 size: 14 residues. Per germline, CDR1 MNHNS and CDR2 SASEGT. CDR3 residues: CASRTGGGQETQYF. CDR3 DNA sequence: TGTGCCAGCAGGACCGGGGGGGGACAAGAGACCCAGTACTTC.

The chain combines TRBV18 with TRBJ1-1; tentatively, D is TRBD1 (5 bases). The CDR3 runs to 13 residues. Germline CDR1 reads KGHSH; CDR2 reads LQKENI. V was cut by 8 bases and J by 1 base, with 11 bases left in between. CDR3 DNA sequence: TGTGCCAGCCAGGCGGGGGGGAACACTGAAGCTTTCTTT. Protein product: CASQAGGNTEAFF.

This chain uses TRBV19 with TRBJ1-4; D unclear. The CDR3 loop spans 15 amino acids. V lost 9 bases, J lost 0 bases, and 14 bases lay in between. Germline V gives CDR1 LNHDA, CDR2 SQIVND (reference sequence). CDR3: CASRLEGATNEKLFF. The CDR3 bases are TGTGCCAGCCGACTAGAGGGTGCAACTAATGAAAAACTGTTTTTT.

The V call is TRBV2, the J call TRBJ1-1; a possible D gene is TRBD1 (5 bases). The CDR3 sequence is 13 residues long. V lost 7 bases to trimming and J lost 5 bases, with 14 bases between them. Per germline, CDR1 SNHLY and CDR2 FYNNEI. This CDR3 is CASIGTGGTEAFF. CDR3 nucleotide sequence: TGTGCCAGCATCGGGACGGGCGGTACTGAAGCTTTCTTT.

The V call is TRBV6-5, the J call TRBJ2-2; the D is unclear. V lost 7 bases and J 5 bases, leaving 5 bases between the germline ends. Germline V CDR1 and CDR2: MNHEY, SVGAGI. There are 11 residues in the CDR3. CDR3 in amino acids: CASKRTGELFF. CDR3 DNA: TGTGCCAGCAAAAGAACCGGGGAGCTGTTTTTT.

This sequence joins TRBV10-3 and TRBJ2-1, with 15 nucleotides matching TRBD2. The V segment lost 7 bases and the J segment 7 bases; nucleotides outside the gene matches: 5. Germline V lookup: CDR1 ENHRY, CDR2 SYGVKD. This CDR3 is built from 15 residues. This chain's CDR3 is CAITGLAGGLNEQFF. CDR3 DNA: TGTGCCATCACCGGACTAGCGGGGGGGCTTAATGAGCAGTTCTTC.

This chain connects TRBV6-5 to TRBJ2-5, with D maybe TRBD2 (6 bases). This CDR3 contains 11 residues. Trimming left V 7 bases short and J 4 bases short, with 7 bases between. Germline-derived CDR1 and CDR2 are MNHEY and SVGAGI. DNA of the CDR3: TGTGCCAGCATGGGAGGAGAGACCCAGTACTTC. Amino acids: CASMGGETQYF.

Concerning this clone: The sample contains more than one DNA sequence encoding this CDR3. V and J are TRBV5-1 and TRBJ2-1; perhaps TRBD2 as D (5 bases). The CDR3 runs to 15 residues. The V and J ends lost 1 base and 0 bases respectively, with 8 bases between them. Germline CDR1 SGHRS, CDR2 YFSETQ. As DNA, the CDR3 is TGCGCCAGCAGCTTGTTACGGGGCTCCTACAATGAGCAGTTCTTC. Encoded protein: CASSLLRGSYNEQFF.

V usage is TRBV7-2 and J usage is TRBJ2-1; D call uncertain. The germline V gene has CDR1 SGHTA and CDR2 FQGNSA. The CDR3 sequence is 15 residues long. Trimming left V 5 bases short and J 1 base short, with 12 bases between. CDR3 bases: TGTGCCAGCAGCACCCTAGGCGGTTCCTACAATGAGCAGTTCTTC. Translating gives CASSTLGGSYNEQFF.

The chain recombines TRBV7-2 with TRBJ2-7; TRBD2 matches at 9 bases. The germline V gene encodes CDR1 SGHTA and CDR2 FQGNSA. This CDR3 has 14 residues. The V segment lost 5 bases and the J segment 6 bases; nucleotides outside the gene matches: 8. For the CDR3, the DNA is TGTGCCAGCAGCCGTCTCACTAGCGGGCCCGAGCAGTACTTC. This translates into CASSRLTSGPEQYF. Full variable domain (missing parts from reference TRBV7-2 and TRBJ2-7): GAGVSQSPSNKVTEKGKDVELRCDPISGHTALYWYRQSLGQGLEFLIYFQGNSAPDKSGLPSDRFSAERTGGSVSTLTIQRTQQEDSAVYLCASSRLTSGPEQYFGPGTRLTVT.

The rearrangement uses TRBV9 and TRBJ2-1; D remains ambiguous. The V end lost 0 bases, the J end lost 2 bases, and 9 bases lay between the germline ends. Germline V gives CDR1 SGDLS, CDR2 YYNGEE. CDR3 size: 15 residues. The CDR3 DNA follows: TGTGCCAGCAGCGTAGAAGTAGGACCCTACAATGAGCAGTTCTTC. As protein: CASSVEVGPYNEQFF.

In this sample, this clone turned up once. CDR3 sequence reads: CASSQGSSRVTDTQYF. The CDR3 region has the DNA TGCGCCAGCAGCCAGGGATCTAGTCGGGTCACAGATACGCAGTATTTT. The V call is TRBV4-3, the J call TRBJ2-3; D gene uncertain. The germline CDR1 and CDR2 sequences are LGHNA and YSLEER. The CDR3 is 16 residues long. V dropped 3 bases and J dropped 2 bases, with 15 bases sitting between them.